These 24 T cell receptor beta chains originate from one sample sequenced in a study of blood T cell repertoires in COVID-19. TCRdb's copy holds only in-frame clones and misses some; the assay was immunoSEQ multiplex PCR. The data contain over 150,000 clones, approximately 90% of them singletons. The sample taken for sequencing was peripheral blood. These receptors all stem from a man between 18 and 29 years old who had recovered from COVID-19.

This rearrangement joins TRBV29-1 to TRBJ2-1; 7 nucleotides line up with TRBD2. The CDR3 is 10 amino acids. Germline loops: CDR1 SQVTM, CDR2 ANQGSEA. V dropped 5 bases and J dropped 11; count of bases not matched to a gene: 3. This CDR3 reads CSVSGTQQFF. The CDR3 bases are TGCAGCGTTAGCGGGACGCAGCAGTTCTTC.

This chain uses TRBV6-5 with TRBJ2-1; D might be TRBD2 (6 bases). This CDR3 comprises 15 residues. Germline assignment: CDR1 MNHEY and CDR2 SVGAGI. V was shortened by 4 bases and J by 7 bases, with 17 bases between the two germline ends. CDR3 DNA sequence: TGTGCCAGCAGTTCCGGGGATGCGGGGTCGAATGAGCAGTTCTTC. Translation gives CASSSGDAGSNEQFF.

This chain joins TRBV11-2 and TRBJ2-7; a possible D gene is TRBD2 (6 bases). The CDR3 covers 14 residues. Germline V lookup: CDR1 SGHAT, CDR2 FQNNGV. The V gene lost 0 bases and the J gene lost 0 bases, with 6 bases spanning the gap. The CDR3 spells CASSLDGSSYEQYF. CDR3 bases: TGTGCCAGCAGCTTAGACGGGAGCTCCTACGAGCAGTACTTC.

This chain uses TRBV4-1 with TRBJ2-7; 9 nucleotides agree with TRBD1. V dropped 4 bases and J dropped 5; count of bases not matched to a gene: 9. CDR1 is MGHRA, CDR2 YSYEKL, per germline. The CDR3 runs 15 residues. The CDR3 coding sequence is TGCGCCAGCAGCCCCCGGAGGGACAGGGACCACGAGCAGTACTTC. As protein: CASSPRRDRDHEQYF.

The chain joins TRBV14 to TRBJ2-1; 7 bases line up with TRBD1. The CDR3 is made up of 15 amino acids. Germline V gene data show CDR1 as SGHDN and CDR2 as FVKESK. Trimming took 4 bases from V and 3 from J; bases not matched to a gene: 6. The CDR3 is CASSLRDRNYNEQFF. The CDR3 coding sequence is TGTGCCAGCAGCCTCCGGGACAGAAACTACAATGAGCAGTTCTTC.

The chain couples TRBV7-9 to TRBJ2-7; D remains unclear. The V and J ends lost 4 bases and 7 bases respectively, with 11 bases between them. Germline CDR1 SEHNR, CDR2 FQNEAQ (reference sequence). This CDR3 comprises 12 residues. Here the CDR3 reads CASSYIMEEQYF. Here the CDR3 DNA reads TGTGCCAGCAGCTACATAATGGAGGAGCAGTACTTC. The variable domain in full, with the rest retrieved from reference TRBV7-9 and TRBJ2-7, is DTGVSQNPRHKITKRGQNVTFRCDPISEHNRLYWYRQTLGQGPEFLTYFQNEAQLEKSRLLSDRFSAERPKGSFSTLEIQRTEQGDSAMYLCASSYIMEEQYFGPGTRLTVT.

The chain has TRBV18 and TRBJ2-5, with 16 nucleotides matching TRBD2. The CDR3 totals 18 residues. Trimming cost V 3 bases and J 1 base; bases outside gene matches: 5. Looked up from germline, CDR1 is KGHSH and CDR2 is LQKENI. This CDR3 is CASSPGLAGGPTQETQYF. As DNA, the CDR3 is TGTGCCAGCTCACCGGGACTAGCGGGAGGGCCTACCCAAGAGACCCAGTACTTC.

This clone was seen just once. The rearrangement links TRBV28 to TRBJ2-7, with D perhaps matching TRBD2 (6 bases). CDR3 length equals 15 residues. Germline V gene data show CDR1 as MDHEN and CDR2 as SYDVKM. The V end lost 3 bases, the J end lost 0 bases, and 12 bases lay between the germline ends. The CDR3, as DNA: TGTGCCAGCAGTTTTCTCGACGGGGGCTCCTACGAGCAGTACTTC. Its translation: CASSFLDGGSYEQYF. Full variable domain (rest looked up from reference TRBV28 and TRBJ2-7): DVKVTQSSRYLVKRTGEKVFLECVQDMDHENMFWYRQDPGLGLRLIYFSYDVKMKEKGDIPEGYSVSREKKERFSLILESASTNQTSMYLCASSFLDGGSYEQYFGPGTRLTVT.

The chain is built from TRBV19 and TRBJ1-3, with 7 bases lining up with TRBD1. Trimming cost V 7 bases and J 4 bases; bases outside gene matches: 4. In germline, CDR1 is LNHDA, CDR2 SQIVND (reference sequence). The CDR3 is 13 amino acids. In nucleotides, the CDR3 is TGTGCCAGTAACAGGGGCCTAGGAAACACCATATATTTT. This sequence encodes CASNRGLGNTIYF.

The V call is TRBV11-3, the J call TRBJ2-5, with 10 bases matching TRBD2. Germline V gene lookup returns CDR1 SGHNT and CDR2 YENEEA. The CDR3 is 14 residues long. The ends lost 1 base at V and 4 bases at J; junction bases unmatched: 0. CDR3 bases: TGTGCCAGCAGCTTAGGGACTAGCGGAGAGACCCAGTACTTC. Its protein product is CASSLGTSGETQYF.

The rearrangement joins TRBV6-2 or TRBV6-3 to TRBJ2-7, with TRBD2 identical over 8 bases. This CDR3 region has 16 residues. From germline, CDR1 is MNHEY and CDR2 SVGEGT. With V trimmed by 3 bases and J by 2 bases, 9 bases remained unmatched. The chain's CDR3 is CASSYHFTSGTYEQYF. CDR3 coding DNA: TGTGCCAGCAGTTATCATTTCACTAGCGGCACCTACGAGCAGTACTTC.

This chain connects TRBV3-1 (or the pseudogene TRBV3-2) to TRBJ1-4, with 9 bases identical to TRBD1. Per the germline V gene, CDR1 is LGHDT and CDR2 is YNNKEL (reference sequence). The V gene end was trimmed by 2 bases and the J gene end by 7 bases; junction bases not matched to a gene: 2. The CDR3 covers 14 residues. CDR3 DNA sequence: TGTGCCAGCAGCCAACGGACAGGGGTTGAAAAACTGTTTTTT. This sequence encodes CASSQRTGVEKLFF.

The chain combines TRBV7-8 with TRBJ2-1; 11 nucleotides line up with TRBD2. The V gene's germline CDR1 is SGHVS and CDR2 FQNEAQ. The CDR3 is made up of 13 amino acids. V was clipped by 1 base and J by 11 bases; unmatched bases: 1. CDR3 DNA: TGTGCCAGCAGCTTAGGGACTAGCGGGCAGCAGTTCTTC. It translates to CASSLGTSGQQFF.

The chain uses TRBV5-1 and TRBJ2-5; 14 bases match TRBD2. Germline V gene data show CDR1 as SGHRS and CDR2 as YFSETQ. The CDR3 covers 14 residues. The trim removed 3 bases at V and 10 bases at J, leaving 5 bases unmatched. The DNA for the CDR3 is TGCGCCAGCAGCTCCGGGACTAGCGGGAGAGACCAGTACTTC. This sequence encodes CASSSGTSGRDQYF.

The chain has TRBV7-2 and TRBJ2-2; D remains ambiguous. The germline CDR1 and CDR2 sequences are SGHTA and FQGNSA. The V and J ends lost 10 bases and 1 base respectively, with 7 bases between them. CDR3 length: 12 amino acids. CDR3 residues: CAIRRNTGELFF. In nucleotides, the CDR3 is TGTGCCATAAGGAGGAACACCGGGGAGCTGTTTTTT.

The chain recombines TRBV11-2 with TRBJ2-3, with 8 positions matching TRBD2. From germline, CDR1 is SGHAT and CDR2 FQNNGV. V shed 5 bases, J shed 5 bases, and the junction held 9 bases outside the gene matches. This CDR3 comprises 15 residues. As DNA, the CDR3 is TGTGCCAGCAGCCCCGGGGGAGCGGGAGAAGATACGCAGTATTTT. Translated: CASSPGGAGEDTQYF.

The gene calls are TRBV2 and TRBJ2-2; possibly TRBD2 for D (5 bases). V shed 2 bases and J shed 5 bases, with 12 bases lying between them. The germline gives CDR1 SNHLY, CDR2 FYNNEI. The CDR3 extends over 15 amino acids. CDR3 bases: TGTGCCAGCAGTGAAAGAGGGATTACGACCGGGGAGCTGTTTTTT. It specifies CASSERGITTGELFF.

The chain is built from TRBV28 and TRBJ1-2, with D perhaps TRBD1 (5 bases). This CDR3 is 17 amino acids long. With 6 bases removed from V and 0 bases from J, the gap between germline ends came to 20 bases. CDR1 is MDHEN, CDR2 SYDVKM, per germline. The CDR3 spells CASSPLDSGGPNYGYTF. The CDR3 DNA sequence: TGTGCCAGCAGCCCTTTGGATTCGGGGGGACCTAACTATGGCTACACCTTC.

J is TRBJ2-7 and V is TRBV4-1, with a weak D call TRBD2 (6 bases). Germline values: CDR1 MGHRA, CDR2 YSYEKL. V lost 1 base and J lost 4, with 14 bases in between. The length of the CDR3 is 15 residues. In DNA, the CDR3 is TGCGCCAGCAGCCAAGGGCACGGGAGTCAATACGAGCAGTACTTC. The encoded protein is CASSQGHGSQYEQYF.

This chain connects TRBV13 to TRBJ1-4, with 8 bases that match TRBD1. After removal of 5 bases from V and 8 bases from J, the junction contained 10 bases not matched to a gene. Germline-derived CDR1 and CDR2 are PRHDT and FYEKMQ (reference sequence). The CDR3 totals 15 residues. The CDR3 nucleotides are TGTGCCAGCAGCCCCCCAGGGGGCTGGGGAGAAAAACTGTTTTTT. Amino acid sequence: CASSPPGGWGEKLFF.

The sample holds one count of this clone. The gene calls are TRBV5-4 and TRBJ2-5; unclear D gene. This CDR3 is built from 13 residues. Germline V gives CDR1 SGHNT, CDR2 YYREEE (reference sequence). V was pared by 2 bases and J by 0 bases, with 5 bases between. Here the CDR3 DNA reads TGTGCCAGCAGCTTAGCGTACCAAGAGACCCAGTACTTC. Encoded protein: CASSLAYQETQYF.

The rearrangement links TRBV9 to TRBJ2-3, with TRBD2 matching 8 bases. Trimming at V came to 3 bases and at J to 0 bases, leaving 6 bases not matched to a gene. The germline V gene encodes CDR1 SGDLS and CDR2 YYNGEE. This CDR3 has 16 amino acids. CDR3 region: CASSGHSGTSTDTQYF. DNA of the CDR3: TGTGCCAGCAGCGGACATAGCGGGACTAGCACAGATACGCAGTATTTT.

DNA for the CDR3: TGTGCCAGCAGCTTTTTGGGCAGGGGAACTGTCTACGAGCAGTACTTC. It translates to CASSFLGRGTVYEQYF. V usage is TRBV7-9 and J usage is TRBJ2-7, with a weak D call TRBD1 (6 bases). V gave up 3 bases and J gave up 3 bases, with 18 bases separating them. This CDR3 has 16 residues. Germline lookup yields CDR1 SEHNR and CDR2 FQNEAQ (reference sequence).

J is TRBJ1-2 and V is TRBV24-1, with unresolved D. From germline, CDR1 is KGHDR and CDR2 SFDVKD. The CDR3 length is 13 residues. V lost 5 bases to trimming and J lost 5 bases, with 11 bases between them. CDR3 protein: CATSGPQAYGYTF. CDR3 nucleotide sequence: TGTGCCACCAGTGGCCCTCAGGCATATGGCTACACCTTC.